This T cell receptor (beta chain) was sequenced during a study of cytomegalovirus exposure and HLA in healthy donors. The overall study: The use of the same platform for the 95 to 150 validation repertoires and the 650 to 850 first-cohort repertoires was reported by a later analysis. General observations from the study: Some public TCRs appeared in many individuals, while most sequences were rare. Altogether, 150 to 200 TCR beta chains were recorded as cytomegalovirus-associated.

The CDR3 contains 14 residues. Germline lookup yields CDR1 ENHRY and CDR2 SYGVKD. Trimming stripped 5 bases from V and 6 bases from J, with 14 bases between. Produced via immunoSEQ multiplex PCR; TCRdb's table is partial and in-frame only. Among 100,000 to 130,000 clones listed, 70% to 90% were seen once. On this clone itself: Its target is not known.

The chain recombines TRBV10-3 with TRBJ1-5, with a possible D match to TRBD1 (5 bases). Material for sequencing was PBMCs. The receptor was derived from a woman under 30 in good health and CMV-seronegative. The CDR3 bases are TGTGCCATCAGTCGTGACAGCCTTTTTCAGCCCCAGCATTTT. Translated, it gives CAISRDSLFQPQHF.